This record looks at one T cell receptor beta chain sequence and its context. No antigen is known for it. The record has no base qualities; no much larger clone is one base away. These data are taken from a study of blood T cells in healthy people across ages (dated by TCRdb to about 2015). Some background on the complete study: In model experiments, roughly one uniquely barcoded TCR beta cDNA molecule per two T cells was captured by template switching. Age-related changes in TCR beta repertoire diversity were measured in the study by deep sequencing normalized with unique cDNA molecular identifiers. Four age groups were formed from the donors: young (average about 17 years), middle-aged (just under 40), aged (about 62) and long-lived (around 82). To avoid experimental bias, donors of different ages were spread randomly across the sequencing lanes. Two additional independent replicas of 1 million unique cDNA reads from the same blood draw were analyzed for two donors (one aged 18 to 29 and one aged 80 or older). Study-level results and caveats: Total diversity estimates from one million sequenced T cells were considered lower bounds and underestimates. Since profiling was done on bulk unsorted PBMCs, naive and antigen-experienced compartments could not be conclusively compared. A strong correlation was found between observed TCR beta diversity and the percentage of naive T cells measured by flow cytometry. Observed TCR beta diversity per million T cells fell roughly linearly with age, and a significant reduction was already apparent by age about 43. Compared with the aged group, the long-lived group had more naive CD4+ T cells, fewer expanded clones and increased TCR diversity, suggesting age selection. Because the CMV infection status of the donors was unknown, age-related changes in expanded clonotypes may potentially have been confounded.

Donors were approximately 42 systemically healthy Caucasian individuals from Russia aged roughly 6 to 90 years. Each donor gave roughly 9.5 milliliters of peripheral blood, collected into EDTA-treated Vacutainer tubes. Ficoll-Paque density-gradient centrifugation was used to isolate PBMCs, with at least 6 million obtained per sample. Total RNA, at least 6 micrograms per sample, was extracted from PBMCs with Trizol reagent. The percentages of naive CD45RAhigh/CD27high T cells were determined by flow cytometry on a PBMC aliquot from every donor. Library construction relied on 5' RACE. Reads for this sample came from an Illumina HiSeq 2500. A second 7 to 11 cycle PCR used a sample-barcoded 5' primer and a J-beta primer mix. Each TCR beta cDNA molecule received a unique molecular identifier from a template-switch 5' adaptor carrying 12 random nucleotides. At least 3 million CDR3-containing paired-end reads were obtained from each sample. The Mint cDNA synthesis kit, primed by a TRBC-specific oligonucleotide, was used to synthesize first-strand cDNA from all RNA. Following uracil-DNA glycosylase treatment, all cDNA underwent a first 18-cycle PCR with the universal primers M1SS and BC2_uni_R. Turning to the authors' computational methods: Each sample was normalized by randomly selecting 1 million high-quality reads, each carrying a distinct molecular identifier. Reads sharing molecular identifiers were discarded rather than binned into consensus sequences. MiTCR, run with a Q25 quality threshold and the strictest error-elimination algorithm, handled CDR3 identification, clonotype clustering and error correction. A nonparametric unseen species model with Euler transformation was used to estimate a lower bound on total TCR beta diversity. The raw public data were reprocessed by TCRdb itself: fastp quality trimming at Q25, MiXCR clonotype calling, in-frame beta chains only. Each entry is one CDR3 protein sequence, shown with its most common DNA and genes. The V and J calls reflect TCRdb's pipeline rather than the authors' work. The sample includes 950,000 to 1,200,000 distinct CDR3 sequences, with around two fifths observed a single time. The ten largest make up around 13% of the sample.

This sequence was found in a man aged 18-30 years in good health. Source material: blood.

The sequenced DNA is TGTGCCAGCAGCGCTGAGGGACAGATTCTTAATGAAAAACTGTTTTTT. Its protein is CASSAEGQILNEKLFF. The rearrangement joined TRBV9 to TRBJ1-4; TRBD1 aligns with 7 central bases. Trimming takes 3 bases off V and 4 bases off J; junction bases not matched to a gene: 9. From the cysteine through the phenylalanine, the CDR3 covers 16 amino acids. Just CDR3 DNA is preserved here, 48 bases in frame from base 1. Based on the germline V gene, the CDR1 and CDR2 sequences are SGDLS and YYNGEE.